The following is a TCR beta chain sequence with its context. Its antigen is still unknown. CDR1 and CDR2 from the germline V gene are SGHAT and FQNNGV. The CDR3 sequence is 15 residues long. Trimming at V came to 1 base and at J to 2 bases, leaving 1 base not matched to a gene. This record comes from a study of cytomegalovirus exposure and HLA in healthy donors. This table comes from immunoSEQ multiplex PCR, and its TCRdb copy is limited to in-frame clones, with some not included. The profile covers approximately 120,000 clones, with 94% appearing a single time and approximately 1.3% taken by the ten largest. Study outcomes and limitations: A later analysis found first-cohort TCR clusters tended to co-occur in the approximately 120 validation repertoires. Accounts indicate the classifier identified cytomegalovirus status with strong specificity and sensitivity. The authors enumerated some 160 TCR beta chains as linked to cytomegalovirus. Many donors shared some public TCRs, even though most TCR sequences were rare.

The chain has TRBV11-2 and TRBJ2-7; 11 nucleotides align to TRBD2. Material for sequencing was PBMCs. The sequence derives from a woman between 18 and 29 years old in good health and CMV-seronegative. The chain's CDR3 is CASSLGLAGTYEQYF. CDR3 nucleotides: TGTGCCAGCAGCTTAGGACTAGCGGGGACCTACGAGCAGTACTTC.